The clone carrying this TCR beta chain has just one count. Antigen: not known. Germline CDR1 SGHDT, CDR2 YYEEEE. The V end lost 1 base, the J end lost 8 bases, and 21 bases lay between the germline ends. The CDR3 covers 17 residues. These data are taken from a study of shared clonotypes between healthy human individuals. Whole-study findings and limits: It was the non-shared clonotypes that had lower generation probabilities than clonotypes shared by all four donors.

In the authors' methods: Owing to the provision of junction-only sequences devoid of quality scores by immunoSEQ, filtering differed. Produced via immunoSEQ multiplex PCR; TCRdb's table is partial and in-frame only. The DNA was the basis for D and trimming; V, J and clone size are from that table. The data hold around 2.5 million clones, with approximately 93% observed a single time. J is TRBJ2-2 and V is TRBV5-6; TRBD1 is a possible D gene (5 bases). The source is a man between 18 and 29 years old in good health. Some clones in this sample may be carry-over from other donors' samples. The sequencing sample was made of naive CD4+ T cells from PBMCs. As for subset: CD45RA+ positively selected. The CDR3 protein is CASSLKSGARRVGELFF. The DNA for the CDR3 is TGTGCCAGCAGCTTGAAATCTGGGGCTAGACGAGTTGGGGAGCTGTTTTTT. Drawing the rest from reference TRBV5-6 and TRBJ2-2, the complete variable domain is DAGVTQSPTHLIKTRGQQVTLRCSPKSGHDTVSWYQQALGQGPQFIFQYYEEEERQRGNFPDRFSGHQFPNYSSELNVNALLLGDSALYLCASSLKSGARRVGELFFGEGSRLTVL.